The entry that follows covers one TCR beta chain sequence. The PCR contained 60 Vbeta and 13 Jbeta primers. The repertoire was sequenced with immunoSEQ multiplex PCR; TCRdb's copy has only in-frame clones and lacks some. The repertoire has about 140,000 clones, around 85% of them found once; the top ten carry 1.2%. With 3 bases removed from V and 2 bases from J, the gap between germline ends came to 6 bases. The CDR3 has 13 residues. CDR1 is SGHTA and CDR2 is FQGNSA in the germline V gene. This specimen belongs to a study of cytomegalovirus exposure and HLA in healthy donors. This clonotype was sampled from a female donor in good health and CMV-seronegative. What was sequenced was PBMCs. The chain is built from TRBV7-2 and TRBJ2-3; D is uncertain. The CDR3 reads CASSFDTTDTQYF. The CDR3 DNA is TGTGCCAGCAGCTTTGACACCACAGATACGCAGTATTTT.